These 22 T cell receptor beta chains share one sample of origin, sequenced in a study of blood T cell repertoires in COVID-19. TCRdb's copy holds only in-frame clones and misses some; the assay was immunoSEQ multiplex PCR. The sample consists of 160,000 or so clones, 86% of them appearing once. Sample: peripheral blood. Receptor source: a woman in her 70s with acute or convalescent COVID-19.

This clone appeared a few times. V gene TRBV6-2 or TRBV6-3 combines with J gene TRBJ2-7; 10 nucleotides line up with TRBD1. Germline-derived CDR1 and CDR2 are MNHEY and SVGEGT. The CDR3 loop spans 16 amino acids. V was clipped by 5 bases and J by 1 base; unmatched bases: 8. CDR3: CASSVPGQGLSYEQYF. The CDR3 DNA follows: TGTGCCAGCAGTGTCCCGGGACAGGGGCTTTCCTACGAGCAGTACTTC.

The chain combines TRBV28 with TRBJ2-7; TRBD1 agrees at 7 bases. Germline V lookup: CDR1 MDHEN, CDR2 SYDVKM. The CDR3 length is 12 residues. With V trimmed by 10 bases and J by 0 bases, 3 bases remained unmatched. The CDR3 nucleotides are TGTGCCACCCAGGGGGTCTCCTACGAGCAGTACTTC. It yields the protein CATQGVSYEQYF.

CDR3 in amino acids: CASSVGGSGRTGWFDNIQYF. CDR3 DNA: TGTGCCAGCAGCGTAGGGGGTAGCGGGAGGACCGGGTGGTTTGATAACATTCAGTACTTC. The chain carries TRBV9 and TRBJ2-4; 10 nucleotides line up with TRBD2. CDR1 SGDLS and CDR2 YYNGEE come from the germline V gene. This CDR3 is 20 amino acids long. The V gene end was trimmed by 0 bases and the J gene end by 7 bases; junction bases not matched to a gene: 19. Supplemented by reference TRBV9 and TRBJ2-4, the full variable domain reads DSGVTQTPKHLITATGQRVTLRCSPRSGDLSVYWYQQSLDQGLQFLIQYYNGEERAKGNILERFSAQQFPDLHSELNLSSLELGDSALYFCASSVGGSGRTGWFDNIQYFGAGTRLSVL.

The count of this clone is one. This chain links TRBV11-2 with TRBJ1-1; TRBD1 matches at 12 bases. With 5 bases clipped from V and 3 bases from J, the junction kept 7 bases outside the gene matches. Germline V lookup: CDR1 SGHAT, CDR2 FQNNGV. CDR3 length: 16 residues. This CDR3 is CASSKGTGGGYTEAFF. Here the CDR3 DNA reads TGTGCCAGCAGCAAAGGGACAGGGGGCGGTTACACTGAAGCTTTCTTT.

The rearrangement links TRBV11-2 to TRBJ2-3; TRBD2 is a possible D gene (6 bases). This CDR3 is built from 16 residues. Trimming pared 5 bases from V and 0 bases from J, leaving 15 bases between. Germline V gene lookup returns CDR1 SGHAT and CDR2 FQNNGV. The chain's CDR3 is CASSPAGSTSTDTQYF. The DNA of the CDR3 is TGTGCCAGCAGCCCCGCGGGGAGCACTAGCACAGATACGCAGTATTTT.

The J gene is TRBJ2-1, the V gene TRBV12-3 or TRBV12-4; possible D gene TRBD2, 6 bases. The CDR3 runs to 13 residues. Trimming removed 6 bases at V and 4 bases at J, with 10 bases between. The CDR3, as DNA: TGTGCCAGCAGCCGTAGCGGTTACAATGAGCAGTTCTTC. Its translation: CASSRSGYNEQFF.

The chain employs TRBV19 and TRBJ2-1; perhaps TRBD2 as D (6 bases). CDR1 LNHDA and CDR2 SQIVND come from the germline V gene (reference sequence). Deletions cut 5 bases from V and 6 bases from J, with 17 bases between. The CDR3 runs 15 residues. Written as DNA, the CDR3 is TGTGCCAGTAGTCCAATCAGCGGGCTAGGCAATGAGCAGTTCTTC. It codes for CASSPISGLGNEQFF.

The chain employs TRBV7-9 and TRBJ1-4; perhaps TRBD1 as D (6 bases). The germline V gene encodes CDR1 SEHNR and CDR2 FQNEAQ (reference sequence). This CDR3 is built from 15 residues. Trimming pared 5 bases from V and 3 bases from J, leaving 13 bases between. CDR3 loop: CASSRRGEANEKLFF. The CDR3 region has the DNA TGTGCCAGCAGCCGCAGGGGCGAAGCTAATGAAAAACTGTTTTTT.

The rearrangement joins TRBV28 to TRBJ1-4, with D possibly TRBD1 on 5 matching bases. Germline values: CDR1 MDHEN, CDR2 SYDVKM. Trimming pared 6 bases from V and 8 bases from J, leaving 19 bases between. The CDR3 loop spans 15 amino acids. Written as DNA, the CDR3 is TGTGCCAGCAGAGGAACAGGCCTCTGGGGCGAAAAACTGTTTTTT. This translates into CASRGTGLWGEKLFF. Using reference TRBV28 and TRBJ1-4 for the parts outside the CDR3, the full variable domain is DVKVTQSSRYLVKRTGEKVFLECVQDMDHENMFWYRQDPGLGLRLIYFSYDVKMKEKGDIPEGYSVSREKKERFSLILESASTNQTSMYLCASRGTGLWGEKLFFGSGTQLSVL.

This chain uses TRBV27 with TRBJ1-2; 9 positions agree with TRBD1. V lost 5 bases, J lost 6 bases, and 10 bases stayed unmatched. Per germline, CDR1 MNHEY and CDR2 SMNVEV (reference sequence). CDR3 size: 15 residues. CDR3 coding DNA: TGTGCCAGCAGTCCGTGGACAGGGGTTAAGAATGGCTACACCTTC. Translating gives CASSPWTGVKNGYTF.

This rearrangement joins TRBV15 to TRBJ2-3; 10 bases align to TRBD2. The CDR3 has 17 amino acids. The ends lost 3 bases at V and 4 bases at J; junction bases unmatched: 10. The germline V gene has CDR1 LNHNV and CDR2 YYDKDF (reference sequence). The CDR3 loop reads CATSRPKIAGGPDTQYF. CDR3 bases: TGTGCCACCAGCAGGCCGAAGATAGCGGGAGGTCCAGATACGCAGTATTTT.

CDR3 sequence reads: CASRREGGHSPLHF. The CDR3 nucleotides are TGTGCCAGCAGACGGGAGGGAGGGCATTCACCCCTCCACTTT. The chain joins TRBV7-2 to TRBJ1-6; unclear D gene. Germline V gene sequence: CDR1 SGHTA, CDR2 FQGNSA. The ends were cut back, 6 bases at V and 8 bases at J, with 14 bases in the middle. CDR3 length: 14 amino acids.

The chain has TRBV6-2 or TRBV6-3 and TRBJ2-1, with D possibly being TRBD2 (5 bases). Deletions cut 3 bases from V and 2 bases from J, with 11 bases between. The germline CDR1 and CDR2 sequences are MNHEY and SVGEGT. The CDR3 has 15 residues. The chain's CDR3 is CASSYPAEAYNEQFF. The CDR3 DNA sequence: TGTGCCAGCAGTTATCCGGCGGAGGCCTACAATGAGCAGTTCTTC.

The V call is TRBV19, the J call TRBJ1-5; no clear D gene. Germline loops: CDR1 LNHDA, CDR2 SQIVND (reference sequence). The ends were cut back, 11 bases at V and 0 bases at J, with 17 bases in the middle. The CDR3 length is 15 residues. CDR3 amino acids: CACQIQRNSNQPQHF. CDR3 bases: TGTGCCTGCCAGATACAGAGAAATAGCAATCAGCCCCAGCATTTT.

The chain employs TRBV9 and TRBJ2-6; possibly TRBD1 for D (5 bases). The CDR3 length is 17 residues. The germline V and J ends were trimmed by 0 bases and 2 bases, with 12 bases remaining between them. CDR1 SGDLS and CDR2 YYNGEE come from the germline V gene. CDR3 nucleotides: TGTGCCAGCAGCGTAGTAAAGGGGCTGGCTGGGGCCAACGTCCTGACTTTC. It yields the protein CASSVVKGLAGANVLTF.

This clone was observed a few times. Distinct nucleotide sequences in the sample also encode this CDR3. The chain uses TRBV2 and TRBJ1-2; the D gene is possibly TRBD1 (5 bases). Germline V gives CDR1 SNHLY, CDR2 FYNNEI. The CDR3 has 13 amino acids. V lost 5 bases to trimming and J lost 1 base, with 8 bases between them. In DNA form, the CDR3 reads TGTGCCAGCAGTCTTGACAGTAACTATGGCTACACCTTC. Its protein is CASSLDSNYGYTF.

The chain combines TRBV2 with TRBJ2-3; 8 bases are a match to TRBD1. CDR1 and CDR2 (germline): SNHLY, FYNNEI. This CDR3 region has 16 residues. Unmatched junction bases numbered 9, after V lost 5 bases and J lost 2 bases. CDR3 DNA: TGTGCCAGCAGTCAATCCGGGACAGGTTACACAGATACGCAGTATTTT. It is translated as CASSQSGTGYTDTQYF.

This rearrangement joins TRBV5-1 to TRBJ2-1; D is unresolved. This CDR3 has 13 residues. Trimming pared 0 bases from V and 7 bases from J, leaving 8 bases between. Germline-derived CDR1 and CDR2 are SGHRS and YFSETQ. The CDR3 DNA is TGCGCCAGCAGCTTGGTCTCGGGTAATGAGCAGTTCTTC. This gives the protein CASSLVSGNEQFF.

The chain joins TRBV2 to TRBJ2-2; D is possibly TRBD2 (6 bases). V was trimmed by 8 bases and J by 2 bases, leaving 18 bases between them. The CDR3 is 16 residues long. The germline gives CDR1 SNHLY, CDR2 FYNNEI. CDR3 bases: TGTGCCAGCGTTTTGATTTGGGGGACTAACACCGGGGAGCTGTTTTTT. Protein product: CASVLIWGTNTGELFF.

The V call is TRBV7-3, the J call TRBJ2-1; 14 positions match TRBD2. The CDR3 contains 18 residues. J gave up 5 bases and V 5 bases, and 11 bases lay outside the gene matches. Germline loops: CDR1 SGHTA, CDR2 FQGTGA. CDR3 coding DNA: TGTGCCAGCAGCCTACGGCCTGGGACTAGCGGGAGCAACAATGAGCAGTTCTTC. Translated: CASSLRPGTSGSNNEQFF.

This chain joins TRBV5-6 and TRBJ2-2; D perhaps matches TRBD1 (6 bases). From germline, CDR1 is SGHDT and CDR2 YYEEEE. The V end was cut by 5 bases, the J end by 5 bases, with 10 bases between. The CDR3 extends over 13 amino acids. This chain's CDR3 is CASRPDSTGELFF. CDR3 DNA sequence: TGTGCCAGCAGACCGGACAGTACCGGGGAGCTGTTTTTT.

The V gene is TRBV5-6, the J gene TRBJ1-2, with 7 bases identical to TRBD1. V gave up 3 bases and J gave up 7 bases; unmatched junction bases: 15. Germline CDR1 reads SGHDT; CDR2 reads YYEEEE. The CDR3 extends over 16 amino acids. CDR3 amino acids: CASSSFDREGVGGYTF. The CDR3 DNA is TGTGCCAGCAGCTCATTCGACAGGGAAGGCGTTGGTGGCTACACCTTC.